Shown below are 16 T cell receptor beta chains from a single sample sequenced in a study of blood T cell repertoires in COVID-19. Measured with immunoSEQ multiplex PCR; TCRdb has only the in-frame clones, and not every one. Among over 200,000 clones listed, roughly 90% were seen once. Sequenced: peripheral blood. These receptors all stem from a man aged 35 to 55 with active or convalescent COVID-19.

This chain links TRBV11-2 with TRBJ2-3; D may be TRBD1 (6 bases). Deletions cut 5 bases from V and 9 bases from J, with 18 bases between. Germline loops: CDR1 SGHAT, CDR2 FQNNGV. The CDR3 has 14 residues. The CDR3 DNA sequence: TGTGCCAGCAGCCGGCCCACAGGGTATCGGACGCAGTATTTT. This codes for CASSRPTGYRTQYF.

The chain has TRBV3-1 (or the pseudogene TRBV3-2) and TRBJ2-5, with TRBD2 matching 9 bases. The CDR3 has 13 amino acids. The germline CDR1 and CDR2 sequences are LGHDT and YNNKEL (reference sequence). Trimming took 7 bases from V and 5 from J; bases not matched to a gene: 5. CDR3: CASNRLAAETQYF. For the CDR3, the DNA is TGTGCCAGCAACCGACTAGCGGCCGAGACCCAGTACTTC.

This chain links TRBV13 with TRBJ2-1; D unresolved. Germline V gene lookup returns CDR1 PRHDT and CDR2 FYEKMQ (reference sequence). The CDR3 is made up of 16 amino acids. Trimming removed 2 bases from V and 0 bases from J, with 11 bases in between. As DNA, the CDR3 is TGTGCCAGCAGCTTATACCGAACAAGCTCCTACAATGAGCAGTTCTTC. Its translation is CASSLYRTSSYNEQFF.

The chain combines TRBV4-2 with TRBJ1-2, with 11 bases matching TRBD1. The CDR3 is 15 residues long. V lost 4 bases, J lost 4 bases, and 5 bases stayed unmatched. In germline, CDR1 is LGHNA, CDR2 YNFKEQ. The CDR3 here is CASSLGTGGPYGYTF. The CDR3 DNA is TGTGCCAGCAGCCTGGGGACAGGGGGGCCCTATGGCTACACCTTC.

V is TRBV27 and J is TRBJ1-5; the match to TRBD1 covers 7 bases. CDR3 length: 17 amino acids. The trim removed 6 bases at V and 0 bases at J, leaving 11 bases unmatched. Germline CDR1 and CDR2: MNHEY and SMNVEV (reference sequence). The CDR3 loop is CASSSGQNPYSNQPQHF. CDR3 DNA sequence: TGTGCCAGCAGCTCGGGACAGAACCCTTATAGCAATCAGCCCCAGCATTTT.

The V and J genes are TRBV28 and TRBJ2-6; a weak D match, TRBD2 (6 bases). The CDR3 consists of 16 residues. V gave up 6 bases and J gave up 3 bases, with 15 bases separating them. The germline V gene has CDR1 MDHEN and CDR2 SYDVKM. The CDR3, as DNA: TGTGCCAGCAGCCTAGGAGGGGCGCATGGGGCCAACGTCCTGACTTTC. This sequence encodes CASSLGGAHGANVLTF.

This clone was seen only once. The V and J genes are TRBV6-5 and TRBJ1-3; D not resolved. Germline CDR1 is MNHEY and CDR2 is SVGAGI. The V and J ends lost 6 bases and 2 bases respectively, with 11 bases between them. The CDR3 runs to 14 residues. CDR3 in amino acids: CASSPTRTGNTIYF. As DNA, the CDR3 is TGTGCCAGCAGCCCCACACGAACTGGAAACACCATATATTTT.

This chain uses TRBV4-1 with TRBJ1-2; D not certain. Trimming cost V 2 bases and J 3 bases, with 19 bases left between them. Germline values: CDR1 MGHRA, CDR2 YSYEKL. CDR3 length equals 17 residues. CDR3 in DNA: TGCGCCAGCAGCCAATTCGGGTCGATAAGAGCCGACTATGGCTACACCTTC. It specifies CASSQFGSIRADYGYTF.

The chain recombines TRBV6-5 with TRBJ2-7; TRBD1 aligns across 9 bases. Germline CDR1 and CDR2: MNHEY and SVGAGI. Trimming at V came to 3 bases and at J to 9 bases, leaving 9 bases not matched to a gene. CDR3 size: 14 residues. In nucleotides, the CDR3 is TGTGCCAGCAGTTATGGGGGACAGGGTGGAGGGCAGTACTTC. Translating it yields CASSYGGQGGGQYF.

This clone was seen a single time. This chain connects TRBV27 to TRBJ1-1, with unresolved D. The germline gives CDR1 MNHEY, CDR2 SMNVEV (reference sequence). The CDR3 contains 13 residues. V lost 2 bases to trimming and J lost 0 bases, with 4 bases between them. CDR3 in DNA: TGTGCCAGCAGTTTACAGATGAACACTGAAGCTTTCTTT. This sequence encodes CASSLQMNTEAFF.

This clone occurred once. The rearrangement joins TRBV9 to TRBJ1-3; 10 positions match TRBD1. Germline values: CDR1 SGDLS, CDR2 YYNGEE. J lost 0 bases, V lost 4 bases, and 7 bases had no gene match. The CDR3 extends over 17 amino acids. CDR3 amino acids: CASSPSGTGVSGNTIYF. The CDR3, as DNA: TGTGCCAGCAGCCCCTCCGGGACAGGGGTCTCTGGAAACACCATATATTTT.

The chain has TRBV10-3 and TRBJ1-1, with TRBD1 as a possible D gene (5 bases). The V gene's germline CDR1 is ENHRY and CDR2 SYGVKD. This CDR3 contains 13 residues. Between the trimmed V and J ends, which lost 11 bases and 0 bases, there was a span of 13 bases. Here the CDR3 reads CAVLQVLNTEAFF. CDR3 DNA sequence: TGTGCCGTCCTACAGGTTTTGAACACTGAAGCTTTCTTT.

The chain recombines TRBV28 with TRBJ2-5; 8 bases fit TRBD2. The CDR3 runs to 16 residues. Losses at the gene ends were 4 bases for V and 4 bases for J; bases not matched to a gene: 11. The germline gives CDR1 MDHEN, CDR2 SYDVKM. Here the CDR3 reads CASSWRGALGRETQYF. The CDR3, as DNA: TGTGCCAGCAGTTGGCGGGGGGCGTTAGGTAGAGAGACCCAGTACTTC.

The CDR3 DNA is TGTGCCAGCTCCCCAGGACAGAATGAAAAACTGTTTTTT. Translation: CASSPGQNEKLFF. The chain joins TRBV18 to TRBJ1-4; the D gene is possibly TRBD1 (6 bases). Germline V CDR1 and CDR2: KGHSH, LQKENI. This CDR3 region has 13 residues. V was trimmed by 6 bases and J by 5 bases, leaving 10 bases between them.

The CDR3 DNA reads TGTGCCAGCAGCCAGGTACAGGGTTACACTGAAGCTTTCTTT. Its translation is CASSQVQGYTEAFF. The chain has TRBV4-2 and TRBJ1-1; D is possibly TRBD1 (6 bases). The V end was cut by 3 bases, the J end by 3 bases, with 11 bases between. The germline V gene encodes CDR1 LGHNA and CDR2 YNFKEQ. The CDR3 consists of 14 residues.

This clone was picked up one time. CDR3 coding DNA: TGTGCCAGCAGCACCGGGACACCCGGGACCGGGGAGCTGTTTTTT. It translates to CASSTGTPGTGELFF. The V call is TRBV13, the J call TRBJ2-2, with a weak D call TRBD1 (6 bases). The CDR3 spans 15 residues. Germline CDR1 PRHDT, CDR2 FYEKMQ (reference sequence). Trimming removed 5 bases from V and 5 bases from J, with 15 bases in between.